This TCR beta chain was recovered during a study of shared clonotypes between healthy human individuals. Study outcomes and limitations: Represented genetic and exposure-history diversity was restricted by having few donors. It was observed that approximately 5% of naive CD4 clonotypes were shared across a handful of donors.

This clone was seen more than once but under ten times. Its antigen is unidentified. Original handling: As immunoSEQ supplied junction-only sequences (without quality scores), filtering differed. The repertoire was sequenced with immunoSEQ multiplex PCR; TCRdb's copy has only in-frame clones and lacks some. V, J and clone size derive from that table, while D and trimming were established from the DNA sequence. This sample yields millions of clones, of which around 95% are seen a single time; 0.13% belongs to the top ten. CDR3 length equals 15 residues. Germline V CDR1 and CDR2: MNHNY, SVGAGI (reference sequence). V lost 5 bases and J 2 bases, leaving 16 bases between the germline ends.

The V call is TRBV6-6, the J call TRBJ2-7, with D uncertain. This TCR was recovered from a man between 18 and 29 years old in good health. The sample was naive CD4+ T cells sorted from blood. Subset in this sample: CD45RA+ positively selected. CDR3 in amino acids: CASSPGTAITYEQYF. The CDR3 DNA reads TGTGCCAGCAGTCCAGGCACAGCTATCACCTACGAGCAGTACTTC.